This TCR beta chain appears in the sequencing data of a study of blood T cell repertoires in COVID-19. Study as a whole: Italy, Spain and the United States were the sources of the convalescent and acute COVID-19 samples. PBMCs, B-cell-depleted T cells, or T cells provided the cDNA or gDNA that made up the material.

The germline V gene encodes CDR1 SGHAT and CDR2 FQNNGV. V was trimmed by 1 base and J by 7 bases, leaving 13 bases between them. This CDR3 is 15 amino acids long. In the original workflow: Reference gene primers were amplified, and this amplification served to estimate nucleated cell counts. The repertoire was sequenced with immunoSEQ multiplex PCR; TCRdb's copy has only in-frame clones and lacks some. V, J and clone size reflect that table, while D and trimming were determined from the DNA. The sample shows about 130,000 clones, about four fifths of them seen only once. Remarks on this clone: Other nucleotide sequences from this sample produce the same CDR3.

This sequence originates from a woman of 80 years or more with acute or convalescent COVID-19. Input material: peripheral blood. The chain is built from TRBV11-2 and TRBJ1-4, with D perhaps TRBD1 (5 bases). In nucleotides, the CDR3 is TGTGCCAGCAGCTTAGTATCAGGGTCCGGTGAAAAACTGTTTTTT. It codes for CASSLVSGSGEKLFF.